The T cell receptor beta chain described here comes from a study of blood T cell repertoires in COVID-19. For the study at large: The cDNA or gDNA used as material had been derived from T cells, B-cell-depleted T cells, or PBMCs.

Germline loops: CDR1 SNHLY, CDR2 FYNNEI. J lost 7 bases, V lost 5 bases, and 5 bases had no gene match. The CDR3 runs to 14 residues. This table comes from immunoSEQ multiplex PCR, and its TCRdb copy is limited to in-frame clones, with some not included. The sample has about 220,000 clones, approximately 85% seen once; the top ten hold about 3%. The TCR originated in a man between 50 and 59 years old who had recovered from COVID-19. This chain links TRBV2 with TRBJ1-4; 9 bases are a match to TRBD1. Specimen: peripheral blood. CDR3 amino acids: CASSRDRVGEKLFF. CDR3 in DNA: TGTGCCAGCAGTCGGGACAGGGTCGGTGAAAAACTGTTTTTT.